This T cell receptor beta chain was identified in a study of blood T cell repertoires in COVID-19. Study-wide background: Some COVID-19 samples were acute and others convalescent; all came from the United States, Italy and Spain. T cells, B-cell-depleted T cells, or PBMCs provided the cDNA or gDNA that served as material.

CDR3 length equals 16 residues. V gave up 6 bases and J gave up 6 bases; unmatched junction bases: 14. Germline assignment: CDR1 MDHEN and CDR2 SYDVKM. In the original processing: Using reference gene primer amplification, nucleated cell counts were estimated. The method was immunoSEQ multiplex PCR; TCRdb's version includes in-frame clones alone and lacks a portion of them. V and J calls and clone size come straight from that table; D and trimming were deduced from the DNA. The table has 110,000 to 150,000 clones, more than 75% seen once. Specimen: peripheral blood. This receptor was identified in a man between 60 and 70 years old with acute or convalescent COVID-19. J is TRBJ1-5 and V is TRBV28; 7 nucleotides match TRBD1. CDR3 protein: CASRTYRGRLGQPQHF. In DNA, the CDR3 is TGTGCCAGCAGAACATACAGGGGACGTCTCGGTCAGCCCCAGCATTTT.